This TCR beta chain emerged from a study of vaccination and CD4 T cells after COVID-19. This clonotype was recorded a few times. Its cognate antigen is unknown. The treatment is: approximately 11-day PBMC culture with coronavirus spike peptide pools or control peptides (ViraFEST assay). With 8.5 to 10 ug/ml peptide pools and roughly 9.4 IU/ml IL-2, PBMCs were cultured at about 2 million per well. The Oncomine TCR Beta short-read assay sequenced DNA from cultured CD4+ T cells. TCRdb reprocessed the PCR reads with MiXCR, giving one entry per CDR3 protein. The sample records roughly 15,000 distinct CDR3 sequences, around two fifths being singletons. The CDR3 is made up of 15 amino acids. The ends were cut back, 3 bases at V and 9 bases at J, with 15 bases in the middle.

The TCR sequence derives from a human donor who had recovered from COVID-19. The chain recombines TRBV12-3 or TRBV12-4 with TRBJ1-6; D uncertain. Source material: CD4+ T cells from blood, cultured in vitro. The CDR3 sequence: CASSFAAGERSPLHF. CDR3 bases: TGTGCCAGCAGTTTTGCCGCGGGAGAGCGTTCACCCCTCCACTTT.